This T cell receptor beta chain was found in a study of blood T cell repertoires in COVID-19. Across the study: PBMCs, B-cell-depleted T cells, or T cells provided the cDNA or gDNA that made up the material.

Deletions cut 0 bases from V and 0 bases from J, with 15 bases between. From germline, CDR1 is MGHRA and CDR2 YSYEKL. The CDR3 spans 18 residues. This clone came up once. Original analysis: Researchers report that nucleated cell counts were estimated from reference gene primer amplification. Assay used: immunoSEQ multiplex PCR; TCRdb lists only in-frame clones, some missing. That table gives V, J and clone size, and the DNA gave D and trimming. The sample has 300,000 or so clones; 70% to 90% are singletons. Specimen: peripheral blood. The TCR originated in a woman aged 45-60 years with active or convalescent COVID-19. This rearrangement joins TRBV4-1 to TRBJ1-3; D is perhaps TRBD1 (6 bases). The CDR3 sequence: CASSQDHEQGTSGNTIYF. The CDR3 nucleotides read TGCGCCAGCAGCCAAGATCATGAGCAGGGGACCTCTGGAAACACCATATATTTT.